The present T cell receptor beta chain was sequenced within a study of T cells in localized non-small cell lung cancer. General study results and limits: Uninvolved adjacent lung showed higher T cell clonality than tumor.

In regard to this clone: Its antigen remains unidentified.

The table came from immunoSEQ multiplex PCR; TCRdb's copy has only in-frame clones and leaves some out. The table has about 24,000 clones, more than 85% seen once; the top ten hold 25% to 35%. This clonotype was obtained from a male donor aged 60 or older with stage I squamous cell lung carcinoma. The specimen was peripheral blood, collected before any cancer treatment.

The CDR3 loop reads CASSPDFYNEQFF. Written as DNA, the CDR3 is TGTGCCAGCAGTCCCGACTTTTACAATGAGCAGTTCTTC. The chain carries TRBV6-5 and TRBJ2-1; D gene unclear. V shed 5 bases and J shed 4 bases, with 9 bases lying between them. The CDR3 extends over 13 amino acids. Germline CDR1 MNHEY, CDR2 SVGAGI.